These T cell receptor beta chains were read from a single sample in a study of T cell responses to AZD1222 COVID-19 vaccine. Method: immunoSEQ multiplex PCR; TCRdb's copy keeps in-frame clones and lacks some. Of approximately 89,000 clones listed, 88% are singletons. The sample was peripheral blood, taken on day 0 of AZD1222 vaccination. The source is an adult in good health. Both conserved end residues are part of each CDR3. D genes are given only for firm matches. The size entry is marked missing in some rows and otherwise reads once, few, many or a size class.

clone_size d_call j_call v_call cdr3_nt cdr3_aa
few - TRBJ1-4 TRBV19 TGTGCCAGTAGTATTTGGGCAGGGAAGAATGAAAAACTGTTTTTT CASSIWAGKNEKLFF
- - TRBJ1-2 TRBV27 TGTGCCAGCAGTTTAAGGTCCCATGGGGGCTACACCTTC CASSLRSHGGYTF
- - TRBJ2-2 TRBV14 TGTGCCAGCAGCGACACAGGCGCGAACACCGGGGAGCTGTTTTTT CASSDTGANTGELFF
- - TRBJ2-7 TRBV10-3 TGTGCCATCAGGTCAAACTACGAGCAGTACTTC CAIRSNYEQYF
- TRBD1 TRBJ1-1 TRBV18 TGTGCCAGCTCACCACTTAGGCAGGGGGGCACTGAAGCTTTCTTT CASSPLRQGGTEAFF
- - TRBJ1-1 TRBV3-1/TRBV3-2 TGTGCCAGCAGCCTGGGTTCGAACACTGAAGCTTTCTTT CASSLGSNTEAFF
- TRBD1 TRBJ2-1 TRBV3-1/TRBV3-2 TGTGCCAGCAGCTACACAGGGGTTGCTCCGTTCTTC CASSYTGVAPFF
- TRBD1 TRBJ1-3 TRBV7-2 TGTGCCAGCAAAGGACAGGGGGCGCCAGGAAACACCATATATTTT CASKGQGAPGNTIYF
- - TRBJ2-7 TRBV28 TGTGCCAGCAGTCCCCCCGGGGTAAACAACGAGCAGTACTTC CASSPPGVNNEQYF
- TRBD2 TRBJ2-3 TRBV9 TGTGCCAGCAGCGCCGGGGATCTAGCGGCCGGTACGGATACGCAGTATTTT CASSAGDLAAGTDTQYF
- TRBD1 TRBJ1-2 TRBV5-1 TGCGCCAGCAGCCCACGACAGGGAGGATCCACTAACTATGGCTACACCTTC CASSPRQGGSTNYGYTF
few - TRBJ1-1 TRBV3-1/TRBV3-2 TGTGCCAGCAGCCAACAGGGGAGGGACACTGAAGCTTTCTTT CASSQQGRDTEAFF
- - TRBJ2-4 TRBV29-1 TGCAGCGTTGAGGACAAGGCCAAAGGAAACATTCAGTACTTC CSVEDKAKGNIQYF
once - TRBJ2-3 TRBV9 TGTGCCAGCAGCGTAGAGAGTTCAGATACGCAGTATTTT CASSVESSDTQYF
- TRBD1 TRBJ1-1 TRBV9 TGTGCCAGCAGCGTAGAGGGACAGTGGAACACTGAAGCTTTCTTT CASSVEGQWNTEAFF
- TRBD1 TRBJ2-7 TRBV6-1 TGTGCCAGCAGTGAGAGGACAGGGATGGACGAGCAGTACTTC CASSERTGMDEQYF
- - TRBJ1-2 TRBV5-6 TGTGCCAGCAGCTATAGACAGTCGAGTCGAGGCTACACCTTC CASSYRQSSRGYTF
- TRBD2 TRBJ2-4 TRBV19 TGTGCCAGTAGTATGACTAGCGGGGGGGCCAAAAACATTCAGTACTTC CASSMTSGGAKNIQYF
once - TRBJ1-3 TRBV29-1 TGCAGCGTTGACTCTGGCACAGGGACTGGAAACACCATATATTTT CSVDSGTGTGNTIYF
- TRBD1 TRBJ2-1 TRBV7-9 TGTGCCAGCAGCTTAGCAGGGACAGGGGCTTACAATGAGCAGTTCTTC CASSLAGTGAYNEQFF
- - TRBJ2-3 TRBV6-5 TGTGCCAGCAGCACAGACTTTGCTGGGACAGATACGCAGTATTTT CASSTDFAGTDTQYF
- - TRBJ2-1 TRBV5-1 TGCGCCAGCAGCTTGGCCCGAACGGGGGACACCTACAATGAGCAGTTCTTC CASSLARTGDTYNEQFF
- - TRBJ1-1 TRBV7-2 TGTGCCAGCAGCTTAGATAACAGGGCCACTGAAGCTTTCTTT CASSLDNRATEAFF
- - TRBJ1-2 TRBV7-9 TGTGCCAGCAGCTTAGGCGGGAGGGGATACACCTTC CASSLGGRGYTF
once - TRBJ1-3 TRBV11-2 TGTGCCAGCAGCTCCGGCCGGGGCCCCTCTGGAAACACCATATATTTT CASSSGRGPSGNTIYF
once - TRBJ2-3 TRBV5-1 TGCGCCAGCAGCTTACGTGAGTACAGCACAGATACGCAGTATTTT CASSLREYSTDTQYF
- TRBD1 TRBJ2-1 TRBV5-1 TGCGCCAGCAGCCTAGGACAGGCTTCCTACAATGAGCAGTTCTTC CASSLGQASYNEQFF